This TCR beta chain was retrieved from a study of blood T cell repertoires in COVID-19. Looking at the study overall: Collection of acute and convalescent COVID-19 samples took place in the United States, Italy and Spain. PBMCs, B-cell-depleted T cells, or T cells were the source of the cDNA or gDNA that made up the material.

Original processing methods: Nucleated cell counts were estimated from reference gene primer amplification. The table came from immunoSEQ multiplex PCR; TCRdb's copy has only in-frame clones and leaves some out. The V and J calls and the clone size are those of that table, but D and trimming were determined from the DNA. The table records a few hundred thousand clones, roughly 80% of them present only once. The V and J ends lost 2 bases and 7 bases, in that order; junction bases with no gene match: 8. This CDR3 spans 14 amino acids. Germline values: CDR1 GTSNPN, CDR2 SVGIG (reference sequence). The chain links TRBV30 to TRBJ1-5, with 7 bases that match TRBD1. Sequenced input: peripheral blood. This clonotype was obtained from a human donor in a cohort sampled during active COVID-19. The CDR3 sequence: CAWSTRTGGQPQHF. In DNA, the CDR3 is TGTGCCTGGAGTACTCGGACAGGCGGCCAGCCCCAGCATTTT.